The rows below give T cell receptor beta chains drawn from one sample of a study of PD-L1 blockade in urothelial cancer. Clones were sequenced by immunoSEQ multiplex PCR, and TCRdb holds only the in-frame ones, with some missing. The sample has around 71,000 clones; about 82% are singletons. Source: PBMCs, taken around atezolizumab (anti-PD-L1) treatment. These receptors originate from a man between 40 and 49 years old with urothelial cancer. Each CDR3 is given with its conserved first and last residue. The D gene is left open where the match is weak. Clone size is given for some rows only: seen once, a few or many times, or a class if the clone is expanded.

cdr3_nt: TGTGCCAGCAGCTCCGACAGTAAAGAGACCCAGTACTTC
cdr3_aa: CASSSDSKETQYF
d_call: .
clone_size: .
j_call: TRBJ2-5
cdr3_length: 13
v_call: TRBV11-3

cdr3_nt: TGTGCCAGCAGCTTTCGCAGGGACTCCTACGAGCAGTACTTC
cdr3_aa: CASSFRRDSYEQYF
d_call: .
clone_size: .
j_call: TRBJ2-7
cdr3_length: 14
v_call: TRBV5-4

cdr3_nt: TGTGCCAGCAGCTTATATTCGGAGGCGGGACCCACAGATACGCAGTATTTT
cdr3_aa: CASSLYSEAGPTDTQYF
d_call: .
clone_size: .
j_call: TRBJ2-3
cdr3_length: 17
v_call: TRBV7-6

cdr3_nt: TGTGCCAGCAGCTTGGGGGCATACTCTGGAAACACCATATATTTT
cdr3_aa: CASSLGAYSGNTIYF
d_call: .
clone_size: .
j_call: TRBJ1-3
cdr3_length: 15
v_call: TRBV5-4

cdr3_nt: TGTGCCAGCAGTGACTCCTTACAGGGCCCAGATACGCAGTATTTT
cdr3_aa: CASSDSLQGPDTQYF
d_call: .
clone_size: .
j_call: TRBJ2-3
cdr3_length: 15
v_call: TRBV6-4

cdr3_nt: TGTGCCAGCAGCTTCACCAGGGTGAACCACAATGAGCAGTTCTTC
cdr3_aa: CASSFTRVNHNEQFF
d_call: .
clone_size: once
j_call: TRBJ2-1
cdr3_length: 15
v_call: TRBV7-9

cdr3_nt: TGTGCCAGCAGTATGACTAGCGGGACTTACGAGCAGTACTTC
cdr3_aa: CASSMTSGTYEQYF
d_call: TRBD2
clone_size: .
j_call: TRBJ2-7
cdr3_length: 14
v_call: TRBV27

cdr3_nt: TGCAGCGTTGAAATTGGGTGGGCTGGGGAGAGGGATACGCAGTATTTT
cdr3_aa: CSVEIGWAGERDTQYF
d_call: .
clone_size: .
j_call: TRBJ2-3
cdr3_length: 16
v_call: TRBV29-1

cdr3_nt: TGTGCCAGCAGTGTACAGGTTTACTATGGCTACACCTTC
cdr3_aa: CASSVQVYYGYTF
d_call: .
clone_size: .
j_call: TRBJ1-2
cdr3_length: 13
v_call: TRBV2

cdr3_nt: TGTGCCAGCAGTGTACGTCTAGCTTTTTCCTACAATGAGCAGTTCTTC
cdr3_aa: CASSVRLAFSYNEQFF
d_call: .
clone_size: .
j_call: TRBJ2-1
cdr3_length: 16
v_call: TRBV2

cdr3_nt: TGCGCCAGCTTTGCCCAGCAACGGGATGAGCAGTTCTTC
cdr3_aa: CASFAQQRDEQFF
d_call: .
clone_size: few
j_call: TRBJ2-1
cdr3_length: 13
v_call: TRBV5-1

cdr3_nt: TGTGCCATCAGTGAGGCTACGGTCTACGAGCAGTACTTC
cdr3_aa: CAISEATVYEQYF
d_call: .
clone_size: once
j_call: TRBJ2-7
cdr3_length: 13
v_call: TRBV10-3

cdr3_nt: TGTGCCAGCAGTTCGGTTACAGTGATTAATCAGCCCCAGCATTTT
cdr3_aa: CASSSVTVINQPQHF
d_call: .
clone_size: .
j_call: TRBJ1-5
cdr3_length: 15
v_call: TRBV28

cdr3_nt: TGCGCCAGCAGGGTTCCGGGGTCGGTTGAAGCTTTCTTT
cdr3_aa: CASRVPGSVEAFF
d_call: .
clone_size: .
j_call: TRBJ1-1
cdr3_length: 13
v_call: TRBV5-1

cdr3_nt: TGTGCCAGCAGTTCGGGACGGGCTAGCGGAAATTACGAGCAGTACTTC
cdr3_aa: CASSSGRASGNYEQYF
d_call: TRBD2
clone_size: .
j_call: TRBJ2-7
cdr3_length: 16
v_call: TRBV28

cdr3_nt: TGTGCCAGCAGCAGTCCCCGGGGGAGCGGGAGGACAGATACGCAGTATTTT
cdr3_aa: CASSSPRGSGRTDTQYF
d_call: TRBD2
clone_size: .
j_call: TRBJ2-3
cdr3_length: 17
v_call: TRBV7-9

cdr3_nt: TGTGCCAGCTCACCCCAGAGGGGGGGCAATGAGCAGTTCTTC
cdr3_aa: CASSPQRGGNEQFF
d_call: .
clone_size: .
j_call: TRBJ2-1
cdr3_length: 14
v_call: TRBV18

cdr3_nt: TGTGCCAGCAGCTTGTATAGCGGGGAAACCTACGAGCAGTACTTC
cdr3_aa: CASSLYSGETYEQYF
d_call: TRBD2
clone_size: .
j_call: TRBJ2-7
cdr3_length: 15
v_call: TRBV7-3

cdr3_nt: TGCGCCAGCAGCATTGGGACAGTCTCCTACGAGCAGTACTTC
cdr3_aa: CASSIGTVSYEQYF
d_call: TRBD1
clone_size: .
j_call: TRBJ2-7
cdr3_length: 14
v_call: TRBV5-1

cdr3_nt: TGTGCCAGCAGCTCACCAAAAAAACGGTTCCAAGAGACCCAGTACTTC
cdr3_aa: CASSSPKKRFQETQYF
d_call: .
clone_size: .
j_call: TRBJ2-5
cdr3_length: 16
v_call: TRBV5-6

cdr3_nt: TGTGCCAGCAGCTTGGAGGGCGGGAATTCCTACAATGAGCAGTTCTTC
cdr3_aa: CASSLEGGNSYNEQFF
d_call: .
clone_size: .
j_call: TRBJ2-1
cdr3_length: 16
v_call: TRBV5-4

cdr3_nt: TGCGCCAGCAGCCAAGATCGGAACAGCCCTAGCACAGATACGCAGTATTTT
cdr3_aa: CASSQDRNSPSTDTQYF
d_call: .
clone_size: .
j_call: TRBJ2-3
cdr3_length: 17
v_call: TRBV4-3

cdr3_nt: TGTGCCAGCAGCCGCACAGGGGGAACTGAAGCTTTCTTT
cdr3_aa: CASSRTGGTEAFF
d_call: TRBD1
clone_size: .
j_call: TRBJ1-1
cdr3_length: 13
v_call: TRBV28

cdr3_nt: TGTGCCAGTAGCGGGAGAATTAATGAAAAACTGTTTTTT
cdr3_aa: CASSGRINEKLFF
d_call: .
clone_size: .
j_call: TRBJ1-4
cdr3_length: 13
v_call: TRBV19

cdr3_nt: TGTGCCAGCTCACCAGGGACAGGGGGCGAGGACCAGTACTTC
cdr3_aa: CASSPGTGGEDQYF
d_call: TRBD1
clone_size: .
j_call: TRBJ2-5
cdr3_length: 14
v_call: TRBV18

cdr3_nt: TGTGCCAGCAAGGACACCGGAACGAACACTGAAGCTTTCTTT
cdr3_aa: CASKDTGTNTEAFF
d_call: .
clone_size: .
j_call: TRBJ1-1
cdr3_length: 14
v_call: TRBV27

cdr3_nt: TGTGCCAGCAGCGTAGCATCAACAGGCCTCTTAGGCCACGAGCAGTACTTC
cdr3_aa: CASSVASTGLLGHEQYF
d_call: .
clone_size: .
j_call: TRBJ2-7
cdr3_length: 17
v_call: TRBV9

cdr3_nt: TGTGCCAGCAGCCCCCGACAGGGATACGAGCAGTACTTC
cdr3_aa: CASSPRQGYEQYF
d_call: TRBD1
clone_size: once
j_call: TRBJ2-7
cdr3_length: 13
v_call: TRBV9

cdr3_nt: TGTGCCAGCAGCCAAGACCCACAGGGTTTGGCTGAAGCTTTCTTT
cdr3_aa: CASSQDPQGLAEAFF
d_call: .
clone_size: .
j_call: TRBJ1-1
cdr3_length: 15
v_call: TRBV14

cdr3_nt: TGTGCCAGCTCACGACAGGATGAGAACACTGAAGCTTTCTTT
cdr3_aa: CASSRQDENTEAFF
d_call: .
clone_size: once
j_call: TRBJ1-1
cdr3_length: 14
v_call: TRBV18

cdr3_nt: TGTGCCAGCTCACCACAATCAGGCTACAATGAGCAGTTCTTC
cdr3_aa: CASSPQSGYNEQFF
d_call: .
clone_size: once
j_call: TRBJ2-1
cdr3_length: 14
v_call: TRBV18

cdr3_nt: TGTGCCAGCAGGAGGGATGGAAGAGATCAGCCCCAGCATTTT
cdr3_aa: CASRRDGRDQPQHF
d_call: .
clone_size: once
j_call: TRBJ1-5
cdr3_length: 14
v_call: TRBV6-6

cdr3_nt: TGTGCCAGCAGCCTCGGACTAGGGGGGGCAGATACGCAGTATTTT
cdr3_aa: CASSLGLGGADTQYF
d_call: .
clone_size: .
j_call: TRBJ2-3
cdr3_length: 15
v_call: TRBV7-9

cdr3_nt: TGTGCCACCAGCAGAGGAGCGGGCTCCTACAATGAGCAGTTCTTC
cdr3_aa: CATSRGAGSYNEQFF
d_call: .
clone_size: .
j_call: TRBJ2-1
cdr3_length: 15
v_call: TRBV15

cdr3_nt: TGTGCCAGTTCCGGACAGGGGACGGGGGAGCAGTACTTC
cdr3_aa: CASSGQGTGEQYF
d_call: TRBD1
clone_size: few
j_call: TRBJ2-7
cdr3_length: 13
v_call: TRBV27

cdr3_nt: TGTGCCAGCAGAGATACTAGCTCCCGCCAAGAGACCCAGTACTTC
cdr3_aa: CASRDTSSRQETQYF
d_call: .
clone_size: once
j_call: TRBJ2-5
cdr3_length: 15
v_call: TRBV28

cdr3_nt: TGTGCCAGCAGTCCAATAGCGTCCTCCTACAATGAGCAGTTCTTC
cdr3_aa: CASSPIASSYNEQFF
d_call: .
clone_size: .
j_call: TRBJ2-1
cdr3_length: 15
v_call: TRBV28

cdr3_nt: TGTGCCAGCACCCCCTCCGACAACCCCAATCAGCCCCAGCATTTT
cdr3_aa: CASTPSDNPNQPQHF
d_call: .
clone_size: .
j_call: TRBJ1-5
cdr3_length: 15
v_call: TRBV6-6